The entry below describes one TCR beta chain. This sample was included in a study of blood T cell repertoires in COVID-19. About the study: Both acute and convalescent COVID-19 samples were obtained from the United States, Italy and Spain. The analysed material was cDNA or gDNA that came from T cells, B-cell-depleted T cells, or PBMCs.

The CDR3 sequence is 12 residues long. Germline loops: CDR1 ENHRY, CDR2 SYGVKD. Trimming took off 6 bases at V and 0 bases at J, with 6 bases between the two ends. The repertoire was sequenced with immunoSEQ multiplex PCR; TCRdb's copy has only in-frame clones and lacks some. The table has about 58,000 clones, 85% seen once; the top ten hold around 5.1%. Sequenced: peripheral blood. The chain is built from TRBV10-3 and TRBJ2-7; D not resolved. This TCR was sampled from a man aged 35 to 55 with active COVID-19. CDR3 loop: CAISLSSYEQYF. The DNA of the CDR3 is TGTGCCATCAGCCTAAGCTCCTACGAGCAGTACTTC.